Each of the 21 T cell receptor beta chains below was sequenced from the same sample in a study of CD8+ T cells in alopecia areata (dated 2018 in TCRdb). Library preparation used the immunoSEQ multiplex PCR assay. RNA was extracted from all samples and reverse transcribed into cDNA as template for TCR sequencing. TCRdb holds this immuneACCESS table with in-frame rearrangements only. Some clones are missing; in checked studies, unresolved V genes explain under half, and the rest has no known cause. Counted in this sample were about 130,000 clones; approximately 49% of them appeared once. The top ten hold roughly 20% of the sample. The meaning of the sample's time point label: baseline before oral tofacitinib. Sequenced here: CD8+ T cells sorted from blood, sampled at week 0. Receptors originate from a human donor with alopecia areata.

The chain is built from TRBV5-4 and TRBJ1-2; possibly TRBD1 for D (5 bases). Germline values: CDR1 SGHNT, CDR2 YYREEE (reference sequence). This CDR3 is built from 15 residues. The V and J ends lost 5 bases and 2 bases respectively, with 16 bases between them. The CDR3 here is CASRAMGTSNYGYTF. CDR3 DNA: TGTGCCAGCAGGGCCATGGGGACGTCAAACTATGGCTACACCTTC. Drawing the rest from reference TRBV5-4 and TRBJ1-2, the complete variable domain is ETGVTQSPTHLIKTRGQQVTLRCSSQSGHNTVSWYQQALGQGPQFIFQYYREEENGRGNFPPRFSGLQFPNYSSELNVNALELDDSALYLCASRAMGTSNYGYTFGSGTRLTVV.

V gene TRBV7-8 combines with J gene TRBJ2-3; perhaps TRBD1 as D (5 bases). V lost 5 bases to trimming and J lost 0 bases, with 21 bases between them. This CDR3 is built from 18 residues. Germline V gene lookup returns CDR1 SGHVS and CDR2 FQNEAQ. The CDR3 DNA reads TGTGCCAGCAGCGTCCCGATCCTACAGGAGTTTAGCACAGATACGCAGTATTTT. It codes for CASSVPILQEFSTDTQYF.

In its sample, this clone was seen once. The J gene is TRBJ2-6, the V gene TRBV6-5, with D perhaps TRBD2 (6 bases). The CDR3 runs to 15 residues. The V and J ends lost 2 bases and 2 bases respectively, with 7 bases between them. Germline V lookup: CDR1 MNHEY, CDR2 SVGAGI. The CDR3 nucleotides are TGTGCCAGCAGTTACGGGAGGCCTGGGGCCAACGTCCTGACTTTC. Residues: CASSYGRPGANVLTF.

The V and J genes are TRBV6-5 and TRBJ1-1; D may be TRBD1 (5 bases). Trimming took off 0 bases at V and 2 bases at J, with 13 bases between the two ends. This CDR3 comprises 16 residues. CDR1 and CDR2 (germline): MNHEY, SVGAGI. Here the CDR3 DNA reads TGTGCCAGCAGTTACTCACTCGCCCAGGGAAACACTGAAGCTTTCTTT. Amino acids: CASSYSLAQGNTEAFF.

The chain joins TRBV30 to TRBJ2-7; D may be TRBD1 (5 bases). The CDR3 runs 14 residues. Germline-derived CDR1 and CDR2 are GTSNPN and SVGIG (reference sequence). The V and J ends lost 1 base and 4 bases respectively, with 14 bases between them. The CDR3 reads CAWSADSYLYEQYF. The CDR3 nucleotides read TGTGCCTGGAGTGCTGACAGTTACCTTTACGAGCAGTACTTC.

The chain is built from TRBV9 and TRBJ2-7, with 7 bases that match TRBD1. Germline values: CDR1 SGDLS, CDR2 YYNGEE. Trimming removed 3 bases from V and 5 bases from J; junction bases left unmatched: 11. The CDR3 length is 15 residues. This CDR3 is CASSARQGPGNEQYF. The CDR3 DNA follows: TGTGCCAGCAGCGCACGACAGGGACCCGGTAACGAGCAGTACTTC.

This chain joins TRBV4-3 and TRBJ1-1; 9 bases agree with TRBD1. The CDR3 is made up of 15 amino acids. J gave up 4 bases and V 4 bases, and 7 bases lay outside the gene matches. Germline CDR1 LGHNA, CDR2 YSLEER. The chain's CDR3 is CASSREQGAITEAFF. The CDR3 DNA sequence: TGCGCCAGCAGCCGAGAACAGGGGGCGATCACTGAAGCTTTCTTT.

This chain connects TRBV13 to TRBJ2-7; a possible D gene is TRBD2 (6 bases). Looked up from germline, CDR1 is PRHDT and CDR2 is FYEKMQ (reference sequence). This CDR3 has 16 residues. V was trimmed by 5 bases and J by 4 bases, leaving 21 bases between them. This CDR3 is CASSIGGTWRDYEQYF. As DNA, the CDR3 is TGTGCCAGCAGCATTGGGGGGACTTGGCGGGATTACGAGCAGTACTTC.

The V call is TRBV25-1, the J call TRBJ2-3; D uncertain. CDR3 length: 13 amino acids. CDR1 and CDR2 (germline): MGHDK, SYGVNS. Trimming cost V 7 bases and J 4 bases, with 12 bases left between them. CDR3 region: CASTLGRADTQYF. The DNA for the CDR3 is TGTGCCAGCACCCTCGGGCGCGCAGATACGCAGTATTTT.

This clone was seen a few times. The chain joins TRBV2 to TRBJ2-3; D unresolved. This CDR3 contains 13 residues. V lost 2 bases to trimming and J lost 2 bases, with 5 bases between them. Germline CDR1 reads SNHLY; CDR2 reads FYNNEI. CDR3 coding DNA: TGTGCCAGCAGTGAATGGACCACAGATACGCAGTATTTT. It specifies CASSEWTTDTQYF.

V is TRBV7-2 and J is TRBJ2-7; D unclear. The CDR3 loop spans 14 amino acids. V dropped 5 bases and J dropped 2 bases, with 13 bases sitting between them. CDR1 SGHTA and CDR2 FQGNSA come from the germline V gene. The CDR3 bases are TGTGCCAGCAGCCTAGTGGGCAGCACCTACGAGCAGTACTTC. It codes for CASSLVGSTYEQYF. Variable domain in full (rest from reference TRBV7-2 and TRBJ2-7): GAGVSQSPSNKVTEKGKDVELRCDPISGHTALYWYRQSLGQGLEFLIYFQGNSAPDKSGLPSDRFSAERTGGSVSTLTIQRTQQEDSAVYLCASSLVGSTYEQYFGPGTRLTVT.

The CDR3 bases are TGCGCCAGCAGCCAAGTCCTAGACTTTGGACGGACGAACACTGAAGCTTTCTTT. Its translation: CASSQVLDFGRTNTEAFF. This chain connects TRBV4-3 to TRBJ1-1; D ambiguous. Germline V CDR1 and CDR2: LGHNA, YSLEER. V was clipped by 1 base and J by 1 base, with 19 bases between them. The CDR3 is 18 amino acids.

The J gene is TRBJ2-5, the V gene TRBV30; D perhaps matches TRBD1 (6 bases). TRBJ2-7 explains the end of the DNA better; the J call may be wrong. CDR3 size: 13 residues. CDR1 is GTSNPN, CDR2 SVGIG, per germline (reference sequence). CDR3: CAWSAGTYYEQYF. The CDR3 DNA is TGTGCCTGGAGTGCCGGGACATACTACGAGCAGTACTTC.

This rearrangement joins TRBV30 to TRBJ1-5; no reliable D call. CDR1 and CDR2 from the germline V gene are GTSNPN and SVGIG (reference sequence). The V end lost 4 bases, the J end lost 0 bases, and 19 bases lay between the germline ends. This CDR3 is 17 amino acids long. CDR3 protein: CAWTPGQTSNSNQPQHF. The DNA of the CDR3 is TGTGCCTGGACACCTGGCCAGACCAGCAATAGCAATCAGCCCCAGCATTTT.

This clone has only a few counts. The genes are TRBV29-1 and TRBJ2-1; D remains unclear. Germline V gene lookup returns CDR1 SQVTM and CDR2 ANQGSEA. The CDR3 is 12 residues long. V was clipped by 2 bases and J by 6 bases, with 8 bases between them. The DNA for the CDR3 is TGCAGCGTTGAAACAGTCTTCAATGAGCAGTTCTTC. This sequence encodes CSVETVFNEQFF.

This rearrangement joins TRBV5-1 to TRBJ1-1; 7 nucleotides align to TRBD1. With V trimmed by 0 bases and J by 6 bases, 2 bases remained unmatched. The V gene's germline CDR1 is SGHRS and CDR2 YFSETQ. The CDR3 length is 13 residues. CDR3 nucleotides: TGCGCCAGCAGCTTGGGGCAGGGGGCTGAAGCTTTCTTT. It translates to CASSLGQGAEAFF. The whole variable domain, filled in from reference TRBV5-1 and TRBJ1-1, reads KAGVTQTPRYLIKTRGQQVTLSCSPISGHRSVSWYQQTPGQGLQFLFEYFSETQRNKGNFPGRFSGRQFSNSRSEMNVSTLELGDSALYLCASSLGQGAEAFFGQGTRLTVV.

In this sample, this clone turned up once. The gene calls are TRBV30 and TRBJ2-7, with 8 bases fitting TRBD1. The V segment lost 5 bases and the J segment 2 bases; nucleotides outside the gene matches: 2. The CDR3 consists of 12 residues. The V gene's germline CDR1 is GTSNPN and CDR2 SVGIG (reference sequence). In DNA, the CDR3 is TGTGCCTGGGGACAGGGACCCTACGAGCAGTACTTC. Its protein product is CAWGQGPYEQYF.

The genes are TRBV5-6 and TRBJ2-2, with D perhaps being TRBD1 or TRBD2 (6 bases each). CDR3 length: 14 amino acids. Per germline, CDR1 SGHDT and CDR2 YYEEEE. V was shortened by 4 bases and J by 7 bases, with 14 bases between the two germline ends. CDR3 sequence reads: CASSAEGGNGELFF. The CDR3 nucleotides read TGTGCCAGCAGCGCAGAGGGGGGCAACGGGGAGCTGTTTTTT.

The V gene is TRBV4-2, the J gene TRBJ1-1; D is uncertain. CDR1 LGHNA and CDR2 YNFKEQ come from the germline V gene. The ends were cut back, 3 bases at V and 0 bases at J, with 8 bases in the middle. There are 14 residues in the CDR3. The CDR3 nucleotides are TGTGCCAGCAGCCATCGAACCTTGAACACTGAAGCTTTCTTT. It translates to CASSHRTLNTEAFF.

J is TRBJ2-1 and V is TRBV27, with 8 bases fitting TRBD1. CDR3 size: 14 residues. Germline CDR1 and CDR2: MNHEY and SMNVEV (reference sequence). The V segment lost 2 bases and the J segment 5 bases; nucleotides outside the gene matches: 2. The CDR3, as DNA: TGTGCCAGCAGTTTAGGGACAGGCCACAATGAGCAGTTCTTC. This translates into CASSLGTGHNEQFF.

The rearrangement links TRBV23-1 to TRBJ1-5; maybe TRBD1 (5 bases). TRBV23-1 is reported as an ORF; its role is uncertain. The CDR3 loop spans 13 amino acids. V lost 4 bases, J lost 6 bases, and 10 bases lay in between. In DNA, the CDR3 is TGCGCCAGCAGTCGGGGGGGACGTCAGCCCCAGCATTTT. The encoded protein is CASSRGGRQPQHF.